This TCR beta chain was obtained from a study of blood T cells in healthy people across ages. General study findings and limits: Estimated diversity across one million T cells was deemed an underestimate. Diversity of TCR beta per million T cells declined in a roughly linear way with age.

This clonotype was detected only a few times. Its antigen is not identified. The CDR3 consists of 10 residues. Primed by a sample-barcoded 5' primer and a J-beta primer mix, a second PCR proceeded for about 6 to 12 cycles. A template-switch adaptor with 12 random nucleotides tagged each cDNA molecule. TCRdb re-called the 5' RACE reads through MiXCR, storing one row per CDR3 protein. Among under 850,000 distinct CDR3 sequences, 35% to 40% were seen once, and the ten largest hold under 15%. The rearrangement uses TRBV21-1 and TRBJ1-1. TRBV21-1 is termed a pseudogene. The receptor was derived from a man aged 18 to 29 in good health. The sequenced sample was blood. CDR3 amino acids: CSNMNTEAFF. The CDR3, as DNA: TGTAGCAATATGAACACTGAAGCTTTCTTT.